This TCR beta chain was sequenced in a study of shared T cell receptors in the human thymus. TCRdb's table, derived via immunoSEQ multiplex PCR, lists solely in-frame clones and lacks some. The sample lists under 850,000 clones; around nine tenths were seen once. These data were likewise used in another study, on human thymus T cells. From that second work: Resections removed during corrective heart surgery provided the thymus tissue used. Blood and thymic repertoires both appeared biased in V and J gene usage. In unrelated individuals, thymic repertoires overlapped highly, according to related research.

The sample was thymocytes. This receptor was identified in a boy under three years old with a congenital heart defect.

The CDR3 here is CASSLGPQGSGRRDEQFF. The CDR3 coding sequence is TGTGCCAGCAGCTTAGGGCCCCAAGGTAGCGGGAGGAGGGATGAGCAGTTCTTC. The V gene is TRBV7-2, the J gene TRBJ2-1; 10 bases are shared with TRBD2. Germline values: CDR1 SGHTA, CDR2 FQGNSA. CDR3 length: 18 residues. V trimming: 1 base; J trimming: 8 bases; junction bases outside the gene matches: 14.